This T cell receptor beta chain was sequenced in a study of blood T cell repertoires in COVID-19 (dated by TCRdb to 2018 to 2021). With regard to the full study: Samples from collaborators originated in the United States, Italy and Spain and spanned both the acute and convalescent phases of COVID-19. The prospective study material was composed of cDNA or gDNA derived from T cells, B-cell-depleted T cells, or PBMCs. The dataset comprised deeply sampled blood TCRbeta repertoires from subjects exposed to, actively infected with, or recovered from COVID-19. A freely available public database, intended as a resource for researchers studying the immune response to SARS-CoV-2, is where the repertoires were released. Samples were obtained from the ongoing ImmuneRACE study (first 160 participants) and from about 1,300 subjects provided by 6 global collaborators. Nearly every sample came with metadata listing a de-identified subject ID, COVID-19 status, age in years and sex. Where available, HLA class I and class II types were taken from metadata supplied by the sample provider and were not determined by assay-based typing.

The immunoSEQ Assay, a bias-controlled multiplex PCR, was used to amplify TCRbeta CDR3 regions from genomic DNA. As for how the authors treated the data: Nucleated cell counts per sample were estimated from amplification of reference gene primers within the assay. To quantify the absolute abundance of each unique TCRbeta CDR3 rearrangement, sequence reads were collapsed and filtered. For each sample, productive Simpson clonality was calculated as the square root of Simpson's diversity index across productive rearrangements. TCRdb provides this immuneACCESS table in a form limited to in-frame rearrangements. Some clones are lacking; in checked studies, under half of them reflect an unresolved V gene, and why the rest are absent is not known. The V and J calls and clone size are taken from that table; D and trimming were inferred from the DNA. The table for this sample lists about 380,000 clones; around nine tenths of them were counted only once. Clones ranked in the top ten supply roughly 1.2% of the sample.

Enrolling through a virtual design, the prospective study's participants ranged in age from roughly 18 to 89 years and lived across about two dozen United States geographic areas. In the prospective study, cohorts were assigned on the basis of participant-reported clinical history obtained from a screening survey and a study questionnaire. Recovered participants in ImmuneRACE Cohort 3 were defined as having two consecutive negative NP/OP PCR tests, clearance from a healthcare professional, or resolution of symptoms. Each participant in the prospective study had whole blood, serum and a nasopharyngeal or oropharyngeal swab collected by mobile phlebotomists. Over a roughly 2-month period, participants in the prospective study had the option of providing additional blood draws and questionnaires. Before DNA extraction, prospective study blood samples were shipped either frozen or at room temperature.

With regard to this clone: The specificity of this receptor is unknown. One base away there is no much larger clone; base qualities are not given.

From the cysteine through the phenylalanine, the CDR3 covers 13 amino acids. CDR3 DNA is the only sequence kept; it has 39 bases, read in frame from the first base. V is pruned by 6 bases and J by 3 bases, leaving 1 base of the junction without a gene match. The germline V gene supplies CDR1 KGHDR and CDR2 SFDVKD. What the work shows at the level of the full study, not this receptor alone: How much clinical and demographic metadata was included differed by source and by participant, and the metadata was provided uncurated.

The rearrangement joined TRBV24-1 to TRBJ2-3, with 8 bases in between that match TRBD1. The receptor was isolated from a woman between 18 and 29 years old who had recovered from COVID-19. The sample taken for sequencing was PBMCs or T cells enriched from blood (not recorded which). The CDR3: CATSRQGTDTQYF. The nucleotide sequence reads as follows: TGTGCCACCAGTCGACAGGGGACAGATACGCAGTATTTT.